This passage covers 5 T cell receptor beta chains from one sample sequenced in a study of Ad26.COV2.S vaccination and SARS-CoV-2 variants (dated by TCRdb to the early 2020s). This specimen's time point label, per the study, means: individuals recovered from natural SARS-CoV-2 infection. The library was prepared using the immunoSEQ multiplex PCR assay. TCRdb obtained this table from immuneACCESS and retained in-frame rearrangements with V and J assigned. These tables miss some clones; where compared with another copy, unresolved V genes account for less than half of the shortfall, and the remainder is unexplained. Present in this sample are 75,000 to 100,000 clones, approximately 86% of which were seen just once. Roughly 15% of the sample is in the top ten clones. Sequencing used peripheral blood, obtained after recovery from COVID-19. The receptors come from a human donor who had recovered from COVID-19.

The chain employs TRBV7-3 and TRBJ2-3; maybe TRBD1 (5 bases). The V and J ends lost 0 bases and 10 bases respectively, with 17 bases between them. The CDR3 runs to 15 residues. Germline assignment: CDR1 SGHTA and CDR2 FQGTGA. In DNA form, the CDR3 reads TGTGCCAGCAGCTTAACAACCGCAGGAACAGGCTCGCAGTATTTT. Translating gives CASSLTTAGTGSQYF.

The chain employs TRBV6-5 and TRBJ2-3; the match to TRBD2 covers 7 bases. From germline, CDR1 is MNHEY and CDR2 SVGAGI. This CDR3 is 13 amino acids long. The V and J ends lost 4 bases and 4 bases, in that order; junction bases with no gene match: 2. The chain's CDR3 is CASSWGRADTQYF. DNA for the CDR3: TGTGCCAGCAGTTGGGGGAGGGCAGATACGCAGTATTTT.

V usage is TRBV15 and J usage is TRBJ1-4; 10 positions agree with TRBD1. The V gene's germline CDR1 is LNHNV and CDR2 YYDKDF (reference sequence). V shed 1 base and J 8 bases; nucleotides not matched to a gene: 7. The CDR3 contains 16 residues. CDR3: CATSRGFGTGAEKLFF. DNA for the CDR3: TGTGCCACCAGCAGAGGTTTCGGGACAGGGGCGGAAAAACTGTTTTTT.

A few counts support this clone. This chain joins TRBV7-2 and TRBJ2-7; 9 bases are a match to TRBD2. V was pared by 2 bases and J by 4 bases, with 6 bases of the junction left unmatched. The CDR3 is 15 amino acids. In germline, CDR1 is SGHTA, CDR2 FQGNSA. The CDR3 DNA reads as TGTGCCAGCAGCTTAAGGATTAGCGGGAGTTACGAGCAGTACTTC. Its protein is CASSLRISGSYEQYF.

The chain is built from TRBV27 and TRBJ1-3; maybe TRBD1 (5 bases). Looked up from germline, CDR1 is MNHEY and CDR2 is SMNVEV (reference sequence). CDR3 length equals 16 residues. V lost 4 bases to trimming and J lost 2 bases, with 15 bases between them. CDR3 sequence: CASSSNGAAAGNTIYF. The CDR3, as DNA: TGTGCCAGCAGTTCTAACGGGGCCGCGGCTGGAAACACCATATATTTT.